The rows below give T cell receptor beta chains drawn from one sample of a study of blood T cell repertoires in COVID-19. The repertoire was sequenced with immunoSEQ multiplex PCR; TCRdb's copy has only in-frame clones and lacks some. There are around 200,000 clones in the sample; about four fifths occur only once, and less than 3.5% lies in the top ten. The sample consisted of peripheral blood. These receptors were taken from a man between 50 and 59 years old with active or convalescent COVID-19. The CDR3 runs from the conserved cysteine through the conserved F or W. Fields, in order: D gene, V gene, J gene, CDR3 length, CDR3 DNA, CDR3 protein. A D gene is named only where the DNA matches it firmly.

D: NA; V: TRBV7-2; J: TRBJ2-1; length: 13; DNA: TGTGCCAGCAGCTTAGATAGAAGAGGGGAGCAGTTCTTC; CDR3: CASSLDRRGEQFF
D: NA; V: TRBV5-6; J: TRBJ2-6; length: 18; DNA: TGTGCCAGCAGCTTGGTAGGCAGGCCCTTCTCTGGGGCCAACGTCCTGACTTTC; CDR3: CASSLVGRPFSGANVLTF
D: NA; V: TRBV28; J: TRBJ1-2; length: 13; DNA: TGTGCCAGCACCATCAGGGTTAACTATGGCTACACCTTC; CDR3: CASTIRVNYGYTF
D: NA; V: TRBV6-2/TRBV6-3; J: TRBJ2-1; length: 14; DNA: TGTGCCAGCAGTTACTCTCACACAGGCAATGAGCAGTTCTTC; CDR3: CASSYSHTGNEQFF
D: TRBD1; V: TRBV27; J: TRBJ1-5; length: 15; DNA: TGTGCCAGCAGAAGGATAGACAGGGGTGAACAGCCCCAGCATTTT; CDR3: CASRRIDRGEQPQHF
D: NA; V: TRBV12-3/TRBV12-4; J: TRBJ1-2; length: 13; DNA: TGTGCCAGCAGTTCCTGGCAGGGATTTGGCTACACCTTC; CDR3: CASSSWQGFGYTF
D: TRBD1; V: TRBV30; J: TRBJ1-2; length: 14; DNA: TGTGCCTGGAGTGGGGACAGGGGGGACTATGGCTACACCTTC; CDR3: CAWSGDRGDYGYTF
D: TRBD1; V: TRBV9; J: TRBJ2-7; length: 15; DNA: TGTGCCAGCAGCGAGTGGGGGACAGGGACTATGGAGCAGTACTTC; CDR3: CASSEWGTGTMEQYF
D: TRBD1; V: TRBV28; J: TRBJ1-4; length: 14; DNA: TGTGCCAGCAGCCCGGACAGGGAGAATGAAAAACTGTTTTTT; CDR3: CASSPDRENEKLFF
D: NA; V: TRBV19; J: TRBJ2-5; length: 13; DNA: TGTGCCAGTAGTACTATAAAGGGGGAGACCCAGTACTTC; CDR3: CASSTIKGETQYF
D: TRBD2; V: TRBV19; J: TRBJ2-7; length: 13; DNA: TGTGCCAGTAGTAGCGGGAGAATCTACGAGCAGTACTTC; CDR3: CASSSGRIYEQYF